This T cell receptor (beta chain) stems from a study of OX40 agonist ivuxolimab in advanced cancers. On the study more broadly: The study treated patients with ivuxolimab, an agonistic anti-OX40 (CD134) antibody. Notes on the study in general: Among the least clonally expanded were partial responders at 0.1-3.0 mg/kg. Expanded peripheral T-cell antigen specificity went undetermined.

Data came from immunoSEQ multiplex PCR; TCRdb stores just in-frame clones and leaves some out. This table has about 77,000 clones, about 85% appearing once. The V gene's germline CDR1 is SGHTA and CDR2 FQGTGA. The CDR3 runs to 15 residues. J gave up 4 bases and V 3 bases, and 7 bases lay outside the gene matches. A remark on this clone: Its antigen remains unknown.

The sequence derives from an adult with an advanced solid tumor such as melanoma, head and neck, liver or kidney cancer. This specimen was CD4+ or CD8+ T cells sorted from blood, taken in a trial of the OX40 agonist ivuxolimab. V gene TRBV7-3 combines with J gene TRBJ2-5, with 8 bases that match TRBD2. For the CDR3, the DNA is TGTGCCAGCAGCTTCACCGGGGGGGCAACAGAGACCCAGTACTTC. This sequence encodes CASSFTGGATETQYF.